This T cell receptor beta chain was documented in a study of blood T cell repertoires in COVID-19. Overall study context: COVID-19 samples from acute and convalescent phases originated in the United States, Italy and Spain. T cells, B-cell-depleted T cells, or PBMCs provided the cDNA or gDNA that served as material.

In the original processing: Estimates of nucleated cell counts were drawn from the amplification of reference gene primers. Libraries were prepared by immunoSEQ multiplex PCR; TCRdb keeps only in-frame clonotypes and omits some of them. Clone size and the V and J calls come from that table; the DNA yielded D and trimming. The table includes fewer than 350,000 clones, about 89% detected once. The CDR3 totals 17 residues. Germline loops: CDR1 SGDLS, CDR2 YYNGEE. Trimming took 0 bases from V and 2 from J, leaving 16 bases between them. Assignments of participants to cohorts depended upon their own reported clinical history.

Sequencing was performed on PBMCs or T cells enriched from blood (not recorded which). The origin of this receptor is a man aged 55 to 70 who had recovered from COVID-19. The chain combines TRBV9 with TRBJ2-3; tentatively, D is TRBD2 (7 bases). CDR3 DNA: TGTGCCAGCAGCGTAGGAGTAGGGGGAGGGCCCACAGATACGCAGTATTTT. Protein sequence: CASSVGVGGGPTDTQYF.